This TCR beta chain was sequenced for a study of T cells after yellow fever vaccination. General study points: CD4 and CD8 compartments shared a small share of clonotypes. Within FACS-sorted repertoires, abundant clonotypes contaminating from the bulk population could be present. On re-exposure, the response was weaker but peaked faster, at day 5 versus 15.

Universal primer sites and UMIs were introduced during 5'RACE template-switching synthesis of TCR cDNA. Each CDR3 protein is one row after TCRdb ran MiXCR on the 5' RACE reads. Of more than 350,000 distinct CDR3 sequences listed, approximately 10% are singletons. CDR1 is SGHTA, CDR2 FQGTGA, per germline. The trim removed 4 bases at V and 6 bases at J, leaving 7 bases unmatched. This CDR3 has 14 amino acids. This clonotype was observed a handful of times. Its antigen is still unknown. The source was PBMCs, collected on the day of the first yellow fever vaccination. This TCR came from a man aged 18 to 30 who received the YFV17D yellow fever vaccine. The chain links TRBV7-3 to TRBJ2-3; TRBD1 matches 7 bases. The CDR3 spells CASSWGQPPDTQYF. CDR3 nucleotides: TGTGCCAGCAGCTGGGGACAGCCTCCGGATACGCAGTATTTT.